The 31 T cell receptor beta chains listed next were all sequenced from one sample in a study of glioma-infiltrating T cells. TCR alpha and beta CDR3 regions were amplified from RNA using iRepertoire nested multiplex PCR. TCRdb fed the multiplex PCR reads into MiXCR, producing one record per CDR3 protein. The sample includes about 180,000 distinct CDR3 sequences, about 47% seen only once; the top ten take roughly 5.5%. The sequenced sample was glioma tissue, nonneoplastic brain tissue, or PBMCs (not recorded which). All receptors derive from a human donor with low-grade glioma or glioblastoma, undergoing nonglioma brain surgery, or in good health (not recorded which).

This clonotype appeared many times. The chain couples TRBV7-9 to TRBJ2-5; no clear D gene. From germline, CDR1 is SEHNR and CDR2 FQNEAQ (reference sequence). The ends were cut back, 6 bases at V and 3 bases at J, with 14 bases in the middle. This CDR3 has 14 residues. CDR3 sequence: CASSLTNREETQYF. In nucleotides, the CDR3 is TGTGCCAGCAGTTTAACCAATAGGGAAGAGACCCAGTACTTC.

The chain couples TRBV5-4 to TRBJ2-7; no reliable D call. V dropped 0 bases and J dropped 6 bases, with 13 bases sitting between them. This CDR3 is 14 amino acids long. Germline CDR1 and CDR2: SGHNT and YYREEE (reference sequence). The CDR3 loop is CASSLVGRFSEQYF. CDR3 coding DNA: TGTGCCAGCAGCTTGGTGGGAAGGTTTAGCGAGCAGTACTTC.

To note about this clonotype: This could be a read error, since a much larger clone is one nucleotide away. The chain couples TRBV7-2 to TRBJ1-3; the D is unclear. CDR3 length: 14 amino acids. Trimming took off 1 base at V and 5 bases at J, with 9 bases between the two ends. The germline V gene has CDR1 SGHTA and CDR2 FQGNSA. The CDR3 spells CASSLVGGRNTIYF. The CDR3, as DNA: TGTGCCAGCAGCTTAGTTGGCGGCCGAAACACCATATATTTT.

The chain uses TRBV3-1 and TRBJ2-7, with 10 bases lining up with TRBD2. After removal of 1 base from V and 2 bases from J, the junction contained 8 bases not matched to a gene. There are 17 residues in the CDR3. Germline V CDR1 and CDR2: LGHDT, YNNKEL (reference sequence). The CDR3 nucleotides read TGTGCCAGCAGCCAAGCGTTAGCGGGAGGTCCGCCCTACGAGCAGTACTTC. Its protein product is CASSQALAGGPPYEQYF.

The chain uses TRBV24-1 and TRBJ2-2; D ambiguous. This CDR3 is built from 13 residues. Trimming removed 4 bases from V and 5 bases from J, with 7 bases in between. Germline values: CDR1 KGHDR, CDR2 SFDVKD. The DNA of the CDR3 is TGTGCCACCAGTGACCCAGAAACCGGGGAGCTGTTTTTT. This encodes CATSDPETGELFF.

The sample holds a few counts of this clonotype. The rearrangement links TRBV19 to TRBJ2-3; D might be TRBD2 (6 bases). V was pared by 2 bases and J by 3 bases, with 9 bases between. Germline CDR1 reads LNHDA; CDR2 reads SQIVND (reference sequence). CDR3 length: 14 residues. The CDR3 protein is CASSIKLATDTQYF. For the CDR3, the DNA is TGTGCCAGTAGTATAAAGCTAGCGACAGATACGCAGTATTTT.

In its sample, this clonotype was seen once. An end of the junction does not agree with germline; a read error may underlie this. The rearrangement uses TRBV20-1 and TRBJ2-1; 9 positions agree with TRBD1. Germline loops: CDR1 DFQATT, CDR2 SNEGSKA (reference sequence). The CDR3 covers 14 residues. The CDR3 loop reads CSDRQGGGIKEQFF. The CDR3 DNA sequence: TGCAGTGATAGACAGGGGGGCGGGATTAAGGAGCAGTTCTTC.

This clonotype was observed at least ten times. The chain recombines TRBV10-3 with TRBJ2-7; no reliable D call. V dropped 2 bases and J dropped 5 bases, with 7 bases sitting between them. Looked up from germline, CDR1 is ENHRY and CDR2 is SYGVKD. The CDR3 consists of 12 residues. The CDR3 spells CAISESGDEQYF. As DNA, the CDR3 is TGTGCCATCAGTGAGAGTGGGGACGAGCAGTACTTC.

This clonotype was observed a few times. A clone one base away is much larger, so this may be a read error. This chain links TRBV27 with TRBJ1-5; 7 bases line up with TRBD1. Germline values: CDR1 MNHEY, CDR2 SMNVEV (reference sequence). The CDR3 is made up of 14 amino acids. Written as DNA, the CDR3 is TGTGCCGGCAGTTCAGGGGGGTGGGGTCAGCCCCAGCATTTT. Translation: CAGSSGGWGQPQHF.

The chain joins TRBV7-9 to TRBJ2-3, with 13 bases fitting TRBD2. The V segment lost 6 bases and the J segment 11 bases; nucleotides outside the gene matches: 11. The CDR3 runs 15 residues. CDR1 is SEHNR, CDR2 FQNEAQ, per germline (reference sequence). The DNA of the CDR3 is TGTGCCAGCAGAAAGAGGACTAGCGGGGGACTAGAGCAGTATTTT. This codes for CASRKRTSGGLEQYF.

This clonotype was picked up many times. The J gene is TRBJ2-1, the V gene TRBV20-1, with 12 bases that match TRBD2. The CDR3 loop spans 14 amino acids. Germline trimming cut 6 bases from V and 8 bases from J; bases unmatched to any gene: 8. CDR1 is DFQATT and CDR2 is SNEGSKA in the germline V gene (reference sequence). The CDR3 region has the DNA TGCAGTGCGCTTGGACTAGCGGGAATCGATGAGCAGTTCTTC. This translates into CSALGLAGIDEQFF.

This clonotype was seen ten or more times. The chain is built from TRBV29-1 and TRBJ1-1; D is ambiguous. V was cut by 5 bases and J by 4 bases, with 17 bases left in between. Germline CDR1 is SQVTM and CDR2 is ANQGSEA. The CDR3 runs to 14 residues. The DNA for the CDR3 is TGCAGCGTTACCTACGGGATCGGGAGCACTGAAGCTTTCTTT. Translation: CSVTYGIGSTEAFF.

There are many counts of this clonotype. The chain employs TRBV20-1 and TRBJ2-3; D remains unclear. Germline values: CDR1 DFQATT, CDR2 SNEGSKA (reference sequence). Trimming removed 5 bases from V and 6 bases from J, with 9 bases in between. This CDR3 comprises 11 residues. CDR3 in amino acids: CSAHMVDTQYF. The CDR3 coding sequence is TGCAGTGCTCATATGGTTGATACGCAGTATTTT.

As regards this clonotype: A read error may be the cause here, since a much bigger clone is one base away. The chain employs TRBV5-1 and TRBJ1-1, with a possible D match to TRBD1 (5 bases). In germline, CDR1 is SGHRS, CDR2 YFSETQ. CDR3 length: 13 amino acids. Trimming stripped 8 bases from V and 1 base from J, with 12 bases between. The CDR3 DNA is TGCGCCAGAAGCCGGGACTGGAACACTGAAGCTTTCTTT. Translating gives CARSRDWNTEAFF.

This clonotype appeared many times. V usage is TRBV6-6 and J usage is TRBJ1-4; no clear D. V lost 2 bases, J lost 3 bases, and 10 bases lay in between. This CDR3 contains 15 residues. In germline, CDR1 is MNHNY, CDR2 SVGAGI (reference sequence). The CDR3 region is CASSYGSRSNEKLFF. The CDR3 DNA reads as TGTGCCAGCAGTTACGGGTCGCGTTCTAATGAAAAACTGTTTTTT.

This clonotype was counted between two and nine times. The genes are TRBV5-4 and TRBJ2-5, with 12 bases identical to TRBD2. Germline V lookup: CDR1 SGHNT, CDR2 YYREEE (reference sequence). J lost 9 bases, V lost 0 bases, and 6 bases had no gene match. The length of the CDR3 is 15 residues. This chain's CDR3 is CASSLVSSGRAAQYF. The CDR3 DNA follows: TGTGCCAGCAGCTTGGTCTCTAGCGGGAGGGCGGCCCAGTACTTC.

The rearrangement uses TRBV5-1 and TRBJ2-2; unclear D gene. The germline V gene has CDR1 SGHRS and CDR2 YFSETQ. CDR3 length equals 13 residues. V was clipped by 4 bases and J by 2 bases, with 6 bases between them. This CDR3 is CASSHFNTGELFF. The CDR3 nucleotides are TGCGCCAGCAGCCACTTTAACACCGGGGAGCTGTTTTTT.

As regards this clonotype: A much larger clone is a single base away; this may be a read error. The J gene is TRBJ1-6, the V gene TRBV7-2; maybe TRBD1 (6 bases). CDR1 and CDR2 (germline): SGHTA, FQGNSA. This CDR3 region has 16 residues. The CDR3 loop is CASSVRAGGARSPLNF. CDR3 nucleotides: TGTGCCAGCAGCGTTAGAGCGGGGGGCGCAAGATCACCCCTCAACTTT.

This clonotype was observed a handful of times. This may be a read error, as it is one base from a much larger clone. This chain joins TRBV20-1 and TRBJ2-1, with 8 bases that match TRBD2. This CDR3 spans 12 amino acids. The V gene end was trimmed by 7 bases and the J gene end by 10 bases; junction bases not matched to a gene: 9. Looked up from germline, CDR1 is DFQATT and CDR2 is SNEGSKA (reference sequence). CDR3 residues: CSVTSSGWEQFF. The CDR3 coding sequence is TGCAGTGTGACCTCTAGCGGGTGGGAGCAGTTCTTC.

This clonotype was detected many times. V usage is TRBV20-1 and J usage is TRBJ2-3, with D possibly matching TRBD2 (6 bases). The ends were cut back, 4 bases at V and 0 bases at J, with 14 bases in the middle. Germline V CDR1 and CDR2: DFQATT, SNEGSKA (reference sequence). This CDR3 has 15 residues. The DNA of the CDR3 is TGCAGTGCTACGATAGCGGACTCTAGCACAGATACGCAGTATTTT. Amino acid sequence: CSATIADSSTDTQYF.

For this clonotype: The CDR3 does not end in the conserved phenylalanine or tryptophan, so this is likely a read error. This rearrangement joins TRBV6-2 or TRBV6-3 to TRBJ2-3; tentative D call: TRBD1 (6 bases). In germline, CDR1 is MNHEY, CDR2 SVGEGT. The V and J ends lost 6 bases and 2 bases respectively, with 12 bases between them. This CDR3 is 14 amino acids long. CDR3 in DNA: TGTGCCAGCAGCCAGACAGGAACCACAGATACGCAGTATTAT. Encoded protein: CASSQTGTTDTQYY.

As for this clonotype: A much bigger clone sits one base away, suggesting this may be a read error. This chain joins TRBV29-1 and TRBJ1-1; D gene uncertain. This CDR3 has 13 residues. V lost 4 bases and J lost 2, with 11 bases in between. CDR1 is SQVTM, CDR2 ANQGSEA, per germline. The CDR3 DNA sequence: TGCAGCGTTGGGGAAAGGGAAAACACTGAAGCTTTCTTT. It specifies CSVGERENTEAFF.

This clonotype was seen many times. The chain employs TRBV20-1 and TRBJ2-2; 9 positions agree with TRBD2. After removal of 3 bases from V and 5 bases from J, the junction contained 4 bases not matched to a gene. The CDR3 runs 14 residues. Germline CDR1 DFQATT, CDR2 SNEGSKA (reference sequence). The CDR3 spells CSASTLAGTGELFF. DNA of the CDR3: TGCAGTGCTAGTACCCTAGCGGGGACCGGGGAGCTGTTTTTT.

Regarding this clonotype: This clone may be a read error of a much larger clone one base away. The chain couples TRBV6-2 or TRBV6-3 to TRBJ2-2; no firm D call. Germline V gene sequence: CDR1 MNHEY, CDR2 SVGEGT. The CDR3 loop spans 15 amino acids. With 6 bases removed from V and 4 bases from J, the gap between germline ends came to 15 bases. CDR3 nucleotides: TGTGCCAGCAGGCCACGGTGGGGTGGCACCGGGGAGCTGTTTTTT. This encodes CASRPRWGGTGELFF.

The chain combines TRBV6-1 with TRBJ2-3, with a weak D call TRBD2 (6 bases). With 8 bases removed from V and 10 bases from J, the gap between germline ends came to 25 bases. CDR1 is MNHNS and CDR2 is SASEGT in the germline V gene. This CDR3 is built from 15 residues. The CDR3 bases are TGTGCCAGCCTCGATCTAGCGTCGTTTCCGCGGGCGCAGTATTTT. Its translation: CASLDLASFPRAQYF.

On this clonotype itself: An end of the junction differs from the germline gene, which may be a read error. V gene TRBV20-1 combines with J gene TRBJ2-2; D may be TRBD1 (5 bases). The CDR3 sequence is 14 residues long. Per germline, CDR1 DFQATT and CDR2 SNEGSKA (reference sequence). CDR3 in amino acids: CSASLSGLTGELFF. The CDR3, as DNA: TGCAGTGCTAGTCTGTCAGGGTTAACCGGCGAGCTGTTTTTT.

This clonotype occurred many times. This chain uses TRBV2 with TRBJ2-1; D is tentatively TRBD1 or TRBD2 (5 bases each). Germline V gene lookup returns CDR1 SNHLY and CDR2 FYNNEI. This CDR3 region has 16 residues. The germline V and J ends were trimmed by 5 bases and 4 bases, with 18 bases remaining between them. The CDR3 bases are TGTGCCAGCAGTCTATTCGGGACCCTAAGGTACAATGAGCAGTTCTTC. Encoded protein: CASSLFGTLRYNEQFF.

This clonotype was counted a few times. This chain links TRBV7-9 with TRBJ2-5, with 9 bases lining up with TRBD2. J gave up 2 bases and V 5 bases, and 6 bases lay outside the gene matches. The CDR3 contains 15 residues. Germline CDR1 and CDR2: SEHNR and FQNEAQ (reference sequence). The CDR3 spells CASSATTSGQETQYF. The CDR3, as DNA: TGTGCCAGCAGCGCGACGACTAGCGGACAAGAGACCCAGTACTTC. Based on the CDR3 plus reference TRBV7-9 and TRBJ2-5, the full variable domain is DTGVSQNPRHKITKRGQNVTFRCDPISEHNRLYWYRQTLGQGPEFLTYFQNEAQLEKSRLLSDRFSAERPKGSFSTLEIQRTEQGDSAMYLCASSATTSGQETQYFGPGTRLLVL.

This clonotype was recorded at least ten times. The chain combines TRBV28 with TRBJ2-2; no reliable D call. Deletions cut 7 bases from V and 6 bases from J, with 12 bases between. This CDR3 has 13 residues. The germline V gene encodes CDR1 MDHEN and CDR2 SYDVKM. The CDR3 sequence: CASTRDSPGELFF. The CDR3 region has the DNA TGTGCCAGCACCCGCGACTCCCCCGGGGAGCTGTTTTTT.

Of note for this clonotype: Just one base apart from a much larger clone, this may be a read error. The rearrangement uses TRBV20-1 and TRBJ2-7; D might be TRBD1 (6 bases). The length of the CDR3 is 12 residues. The germline V and J ends were trimmed by 6 bases and 5 bases, with 14 bases remaining between them. CDR1 is DFQATT and CDR2 is SNEGSKA in the germline V gene (reference sequence). The CDR3 bases are TGCAGTGCCACCGTGGGGGCAGACGAGCAGTACTTC. It specifies CSATVGADEQYF.

Note on this clonotype: The junction departs from the called germline gene at one end, perhaps through a read error. The chain employs TRBV3-1 and TRBJ2-6; no clear D. Per the germline V gene, CDR1 is LGHDT and CDR2 is YNNKEL (reference sequence). The length of the CDR3 is 15 residues. CDR3 protein: CASSQDFGRASVLTF. In DNA form, the CDR3 reads TGTGCCAGCAGCCAAGATTTCGGCCGGGCCAGCGTCCTGACTTTC.